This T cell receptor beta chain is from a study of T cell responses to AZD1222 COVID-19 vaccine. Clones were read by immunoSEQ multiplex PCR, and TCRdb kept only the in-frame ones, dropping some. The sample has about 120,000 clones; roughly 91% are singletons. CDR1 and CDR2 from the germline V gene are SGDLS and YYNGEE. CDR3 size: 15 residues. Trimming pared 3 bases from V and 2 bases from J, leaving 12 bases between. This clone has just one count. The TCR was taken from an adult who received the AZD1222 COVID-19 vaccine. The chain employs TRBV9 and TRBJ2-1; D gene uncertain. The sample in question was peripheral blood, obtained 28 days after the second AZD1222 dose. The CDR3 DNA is TGTGCCAGCAGCGACCAGCGAGGAGCCTACAATGAGCAGTTCTTC. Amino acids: CASSDQRGAYNEQFF.